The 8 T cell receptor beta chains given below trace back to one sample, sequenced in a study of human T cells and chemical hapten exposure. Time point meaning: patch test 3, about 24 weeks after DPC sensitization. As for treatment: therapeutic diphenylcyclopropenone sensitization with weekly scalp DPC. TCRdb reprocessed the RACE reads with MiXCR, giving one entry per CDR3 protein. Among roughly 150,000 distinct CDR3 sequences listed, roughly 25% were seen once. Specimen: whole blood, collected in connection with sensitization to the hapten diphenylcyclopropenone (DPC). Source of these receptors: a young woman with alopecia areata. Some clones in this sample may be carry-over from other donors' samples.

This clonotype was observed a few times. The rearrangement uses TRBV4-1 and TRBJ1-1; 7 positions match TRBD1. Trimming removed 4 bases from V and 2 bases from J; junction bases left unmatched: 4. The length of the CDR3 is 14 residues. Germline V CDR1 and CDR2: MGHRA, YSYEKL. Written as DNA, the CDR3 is TGCGCCAGCAGCCCGACAGGGAAAAACACTGAAGCTTTCTTT. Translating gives CASSPTGKNTEAFF.

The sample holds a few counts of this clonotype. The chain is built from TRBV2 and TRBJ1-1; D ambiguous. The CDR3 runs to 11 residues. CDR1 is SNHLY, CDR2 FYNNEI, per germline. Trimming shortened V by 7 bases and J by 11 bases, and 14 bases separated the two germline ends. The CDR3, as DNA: TGTGCCAGCACCGACGGACCCTGGGCTTTCTTT. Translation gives CASTDGPWAFF.

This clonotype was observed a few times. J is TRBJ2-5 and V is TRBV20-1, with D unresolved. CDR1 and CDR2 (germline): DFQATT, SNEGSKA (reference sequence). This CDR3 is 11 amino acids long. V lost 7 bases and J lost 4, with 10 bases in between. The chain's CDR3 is CSGLVTETQYF. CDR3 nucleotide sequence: TGCAGTGGTCTGGTCACAGAGACCCAGTACTTC.

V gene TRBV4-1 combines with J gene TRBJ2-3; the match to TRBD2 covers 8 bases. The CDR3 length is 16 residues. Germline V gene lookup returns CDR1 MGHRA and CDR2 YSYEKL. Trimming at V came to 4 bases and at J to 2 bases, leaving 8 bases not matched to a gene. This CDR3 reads CASSRLGAGATDTQYF. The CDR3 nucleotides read TGCGCCAGCAGCCGCCTGGGAGCGGGAGCCACAGATACGCAGTATTTT.

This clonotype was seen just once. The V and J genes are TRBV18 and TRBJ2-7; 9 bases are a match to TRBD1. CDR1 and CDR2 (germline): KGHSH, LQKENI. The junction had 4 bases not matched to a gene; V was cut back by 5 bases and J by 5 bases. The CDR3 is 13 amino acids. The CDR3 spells CASSARDRDEQYF. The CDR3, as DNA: TGTGCCAGCTCAGCCAGGGACAGGGACGAGCAGTACTTC.

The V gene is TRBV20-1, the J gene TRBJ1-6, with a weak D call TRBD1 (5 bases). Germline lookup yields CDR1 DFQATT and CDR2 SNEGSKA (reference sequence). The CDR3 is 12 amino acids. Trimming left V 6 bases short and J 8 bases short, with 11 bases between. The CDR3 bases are TGCAGTGCAACCGGGACTTATTCACCCCTCCACTTT. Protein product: CSATGTYSPLHF.

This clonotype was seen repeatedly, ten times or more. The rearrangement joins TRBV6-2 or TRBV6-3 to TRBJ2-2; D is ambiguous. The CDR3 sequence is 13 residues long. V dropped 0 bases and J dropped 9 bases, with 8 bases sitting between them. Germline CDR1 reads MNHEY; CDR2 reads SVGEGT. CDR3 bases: TGTGCCAGCAGTTACTCGAACAACAGGGAGCTGTTTTTT. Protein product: CASSYSNNRELFF.

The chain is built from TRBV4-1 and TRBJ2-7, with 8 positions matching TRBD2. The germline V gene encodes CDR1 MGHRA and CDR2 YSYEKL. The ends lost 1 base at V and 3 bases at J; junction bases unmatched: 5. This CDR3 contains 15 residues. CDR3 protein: CASSQVSGEYYEQYF. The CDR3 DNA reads TGCGCCAGCAGCCAAGTTAGCGGGGAATACTACGAGCAGTACTTC.